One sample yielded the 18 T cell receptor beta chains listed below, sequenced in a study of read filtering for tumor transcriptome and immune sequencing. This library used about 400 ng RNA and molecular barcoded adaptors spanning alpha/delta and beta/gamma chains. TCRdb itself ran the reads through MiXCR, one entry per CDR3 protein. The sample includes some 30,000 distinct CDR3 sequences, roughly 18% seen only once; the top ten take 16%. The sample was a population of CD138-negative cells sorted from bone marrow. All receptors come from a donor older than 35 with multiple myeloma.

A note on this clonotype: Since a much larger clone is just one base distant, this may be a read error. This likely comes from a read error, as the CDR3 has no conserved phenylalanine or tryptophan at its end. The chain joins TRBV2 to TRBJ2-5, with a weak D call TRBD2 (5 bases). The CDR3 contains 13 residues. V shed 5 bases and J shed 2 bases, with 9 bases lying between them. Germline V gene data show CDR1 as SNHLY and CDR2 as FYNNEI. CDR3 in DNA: TGTGCCAGCAGTTTGGACTTTCAAGAGACCCAGTACCTC. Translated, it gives CASSLDFQETQYL.

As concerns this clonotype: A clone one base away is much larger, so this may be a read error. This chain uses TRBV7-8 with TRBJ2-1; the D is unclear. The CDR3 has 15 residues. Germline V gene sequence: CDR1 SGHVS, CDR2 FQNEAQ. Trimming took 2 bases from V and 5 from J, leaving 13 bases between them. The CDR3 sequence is CASSLSGPPNNEQFF. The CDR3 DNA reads TGTGCCAGCAGCTTATCAGGACCCCCCAACAATGAGCAGTTCTTC. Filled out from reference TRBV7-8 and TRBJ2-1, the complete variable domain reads GAGVSQSPRYKVAKRGQDVALRCDPISGHVSLFWYQQALGQGPEFLTYFQNEAQLDKSGLPSDRFFAERPEGSVSTLKIQRTQQEDSAVYLCASSLSGPPNNEQFFGPGTRLTVL.

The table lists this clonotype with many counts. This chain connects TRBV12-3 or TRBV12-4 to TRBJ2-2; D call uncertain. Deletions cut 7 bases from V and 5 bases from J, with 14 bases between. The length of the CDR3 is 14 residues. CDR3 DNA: TGTGCCAGCACCCAAGCCGGGCGGACCGGGGAGCTGTTTTTT. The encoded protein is CASTQAGRTGELFF.

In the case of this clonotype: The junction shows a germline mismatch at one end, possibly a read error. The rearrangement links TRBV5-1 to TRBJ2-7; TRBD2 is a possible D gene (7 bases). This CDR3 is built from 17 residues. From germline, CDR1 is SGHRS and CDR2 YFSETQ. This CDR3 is CTSSSTRGGASAYEQYF. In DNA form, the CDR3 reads TGCACCAGCAGCTCTACTAGAGGGGGGGCTAGCGCCTACGAGCAGTACTTC.

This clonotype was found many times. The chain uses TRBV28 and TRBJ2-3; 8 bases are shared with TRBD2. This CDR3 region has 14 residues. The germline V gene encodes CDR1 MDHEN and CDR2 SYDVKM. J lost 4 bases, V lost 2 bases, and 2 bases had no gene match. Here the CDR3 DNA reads TGTGCCAGCAGTTTAACGGGGGGGGCAGATACGCAGTATTTT. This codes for CASSLTGGADTQYF. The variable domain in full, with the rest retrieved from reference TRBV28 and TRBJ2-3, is DVKVTQSSRYLVKRTGEKVFLECVQDMDHENMFWYRQDPGLGLRLIYFSYDVKMKEKGDIPEGYSVSREKKERFSLILESASTNQTSMYLCASSLTGGADTQYFGPGTRLTVL.

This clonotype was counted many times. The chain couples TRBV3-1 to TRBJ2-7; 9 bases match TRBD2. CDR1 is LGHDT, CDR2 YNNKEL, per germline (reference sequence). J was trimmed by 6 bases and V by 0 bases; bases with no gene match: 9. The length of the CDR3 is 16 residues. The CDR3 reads CASSQDPGTSSREQYF. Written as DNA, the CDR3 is TGTGCCAGCAGCCAAGATCCTGGGACTAGCTCCCGCGAGCAGTACTTC.

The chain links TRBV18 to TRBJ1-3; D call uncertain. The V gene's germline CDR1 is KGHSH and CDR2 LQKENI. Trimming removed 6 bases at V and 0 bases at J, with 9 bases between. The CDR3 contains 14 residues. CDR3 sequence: CASSLASSGNTIYF. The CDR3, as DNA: TGTGCCAGCTCCCTCGCAAGCTCTGGAAACACCATATATTTT.

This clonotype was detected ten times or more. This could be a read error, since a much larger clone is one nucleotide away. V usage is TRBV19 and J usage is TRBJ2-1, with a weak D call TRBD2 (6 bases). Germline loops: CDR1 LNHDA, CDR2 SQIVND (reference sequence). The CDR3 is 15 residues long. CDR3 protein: CASSTSGRSSNEQFF. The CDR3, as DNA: TGTGCCAGTAGTACAAGCGGGCGCTCCTCCAATGAGCAGTTCTTC.

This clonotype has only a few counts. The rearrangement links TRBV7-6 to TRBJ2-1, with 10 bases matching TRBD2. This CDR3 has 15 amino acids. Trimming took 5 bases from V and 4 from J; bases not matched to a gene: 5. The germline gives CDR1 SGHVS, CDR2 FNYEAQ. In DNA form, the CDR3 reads TGTGCCAGCAGCCCCGGGACTAGCGTTTACAATGAGCAGTTCTTC. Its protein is CASSPGTSVYNEQFF.

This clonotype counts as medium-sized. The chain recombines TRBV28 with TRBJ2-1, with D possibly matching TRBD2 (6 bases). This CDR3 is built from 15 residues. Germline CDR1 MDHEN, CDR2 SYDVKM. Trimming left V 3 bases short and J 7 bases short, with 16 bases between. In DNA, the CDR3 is TGTGCCAGCAGTTTCACCCTTCGGGGGAGGAATGAGCAGTTCTTC. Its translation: CASSFTLRGRNEQFF.

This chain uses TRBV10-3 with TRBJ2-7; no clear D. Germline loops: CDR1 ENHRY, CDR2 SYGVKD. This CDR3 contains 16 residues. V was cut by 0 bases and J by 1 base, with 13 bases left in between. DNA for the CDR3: TGTGCCATCAGTGAGTCGGTTGGACGAATTTCCTACGAGCAGTACTTC. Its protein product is CAISESVGRISYEQYF.

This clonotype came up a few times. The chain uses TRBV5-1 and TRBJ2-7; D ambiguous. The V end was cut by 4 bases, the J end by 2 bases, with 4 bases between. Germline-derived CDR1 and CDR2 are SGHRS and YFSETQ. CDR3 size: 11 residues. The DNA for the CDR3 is TGCGCCAGCAGCAGTACCTACGAGCAGTACTTC. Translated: CASSSTYEQYF.

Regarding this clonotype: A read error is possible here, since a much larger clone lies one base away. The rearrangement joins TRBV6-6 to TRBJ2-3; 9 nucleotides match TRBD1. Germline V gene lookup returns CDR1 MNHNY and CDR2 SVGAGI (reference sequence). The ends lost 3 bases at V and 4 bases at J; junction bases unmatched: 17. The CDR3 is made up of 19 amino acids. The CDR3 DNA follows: TGTGCCAGCAGTTATGGTTACAAGAAACAGGGGGCTAGCGCAGATACGCAGTATTTT. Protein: CASSYGYKKQGASADTQYF.

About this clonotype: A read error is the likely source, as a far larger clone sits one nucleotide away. The CDR3 protein is CAGSEVLPLEQYF. The CDR3 DNA reads TGTGCCGGCAGTGAAGTGTTGCCGCTCGAGCAGTACTTC. This chain uses TRBV6-5 with TRBJ2-7; D not certain. Germline-derived CDR1 and CDR2 are MNHEY and SVGAGI. CDR3 length: 13 residues.

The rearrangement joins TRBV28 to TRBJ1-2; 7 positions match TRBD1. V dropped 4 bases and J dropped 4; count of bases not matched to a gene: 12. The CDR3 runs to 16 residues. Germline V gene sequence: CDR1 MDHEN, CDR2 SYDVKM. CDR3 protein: CASSSPPRTGSYGYTF. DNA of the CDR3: TGTGCCAGCAGTTCCCCCCCCCGGACAGGTTCCTATGGCTACACCTTC.

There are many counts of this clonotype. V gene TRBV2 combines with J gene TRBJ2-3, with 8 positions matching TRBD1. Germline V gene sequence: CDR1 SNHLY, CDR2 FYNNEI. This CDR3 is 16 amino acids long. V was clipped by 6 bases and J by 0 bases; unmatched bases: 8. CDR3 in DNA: TGTGCCAGCAGGCCCGGACAGGGTTCTAGCACAGATACGCAGTATTTT. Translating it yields CASRPGQGSSTDTQYF.

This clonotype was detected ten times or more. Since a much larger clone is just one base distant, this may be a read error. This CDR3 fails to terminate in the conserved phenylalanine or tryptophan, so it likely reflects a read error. The CDR3 coding sequence is TGTGCCAGCAGACCGGGACTAGCTATAAACAATGAGCAGTTCGTC. Translation: CASRPGLAINNEQFV. The V gene is TRBV7-6, the J gene TRBJ2-1; 9 bases match TRBD2. Trimming took 6 bases from V and 5 from J; bases not matched to a gene: 8. The CDR3 is made up of 15 amino acids. Germline V lookup: CDR1 SGHVS, CDR2 FNYEAQ.

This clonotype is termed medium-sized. CDR3: CASSRQRDEQYF. The CDR3 coding sequence is TGTGCCAGCAGCCGTCAGCGGGACGAGCAGTACTTC. V gene TRBV3-1 combines with J gene TRBJ2-7, with D possibly matching TRBD2 (6 bases). This CDR3 is built from 12 residues. V lost 4 bases, J lost 5 bases, and 9 bases lay in between. Germline values: CDR1 LGHDT, CDR2 YNNKEL (reference sequence).